The 3 T cell receptor beta chains in this list originate from one sample, sequenced in a study of blood T cell repertoires in COVID-19. Clones were read by immunoSEQ multiplex PCR, and TCRdb kept only the in-frame ones, dropping some. Of around 68,000 clones in the sample, roughly 84% were seen once. Sequencing was done on a sample of peripheral blood. Every receptor here comes from a middle-aged man with active COVID-19.

This chain joins TRBV6-6 and TRBJ2-2; possibly TRBD2 for D (6 bases). Germline CDR1 is MNHNY and CDR2 is SVGAGI (reference sequence). The CDR3 has 14 amino acids. V was shortened by 5 bases and J by 7 bases, with 14 bases between the two germline ends. CDR3 DNA: TGTGCCAGCAGTACCCCGGGGCGGGGCGGGGAGCTGTTTTTT. This encodes CASSTPGRGGELFF.

This chain links TRBV6-5 with TRBJ2-1; 8 bases map to TRBD2. The ends lost 6 bases at V and 9 bases at J; junction bases unmatched: 1. Germline V gene sequence: CDR1 MNHEY, CDR2 SVGAGI. The CDR3 loop spans 11 amino acids. The CDR3 region has the DNA TGTGCCAGCAGACGGGGGGGTGAGCAGTTCTTC. This sequence encodes CASRRGGEQFF.

J is TRBJ2-2 and V is TRBV6-5; 7 bases are shared with TRBD2. The V segment lost 7 bases and the J segment 4 bases; nucleotides outside the gene matches: 6. Per the germline V gene, CDR1 is MNHEY and CDR2 is SVGAGI. The length of the CDR3 is 14 residues. In DNA, the CDR3 is TGTGCCAGCACACGAGGGAGGGGCACCGGGGAGCTGTTTTTT. Translating gives CASTRGRGTGELFF.